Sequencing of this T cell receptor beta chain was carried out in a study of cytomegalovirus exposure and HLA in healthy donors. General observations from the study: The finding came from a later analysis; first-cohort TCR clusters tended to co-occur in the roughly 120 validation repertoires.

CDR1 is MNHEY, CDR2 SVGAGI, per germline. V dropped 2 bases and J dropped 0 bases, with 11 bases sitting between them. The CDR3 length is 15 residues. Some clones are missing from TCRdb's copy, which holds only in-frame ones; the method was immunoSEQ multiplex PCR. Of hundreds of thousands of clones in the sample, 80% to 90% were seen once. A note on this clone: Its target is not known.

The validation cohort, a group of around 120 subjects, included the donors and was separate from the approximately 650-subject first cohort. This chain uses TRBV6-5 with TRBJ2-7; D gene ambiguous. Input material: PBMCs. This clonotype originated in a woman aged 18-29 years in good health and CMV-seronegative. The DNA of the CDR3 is TGTGCCAGCAGTTACGTTGGCGGTAGCTCCTACGAGCAGTACTTC. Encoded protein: CASSYVGGSSYEQYF.